The 15 T cell receptor beta chains below all came from one sample that was sequenced in a study of technical replicates of blood from a few donors. Clones were sequenced by immunoSEQ multiplex PCR, and TCRdb holds only the in-frame ones, with some missing. The sample contains 40,000 to 60,000 clones, about 86% of which appear only once. The source material was PBMCs. Receptors originate from a human donor in good health. Some clones in this sample may be carry-over from other donors' samples.

V gene TRBV6-1 combines with J gene TRBJ2-7; TRBD1 agrees at 8 bases. Germline V gene sequence: CDR1 MNHNS, CDR2 SASEGT. Trimming at V came to 7 bases and at J to 6 bases, leaving 5 bases not matched to a gene. This CDR3 comprises 12 residues. CDR3 nucleotides: TGTGCCAGCACAGGGGGCGCGGGCGAGCAGTACTTC. Its protein is CASTGGAGEQYF.

The rearrangement links TRBV7-3 to TRBJ2-2, with a possible D match to TRBD2 (6 bases). This CDR3 has 16 residues. Germline values: CDR1 SGHTA, CDR2 FQGTGA. Trimming pared 5 bases from V and 4 bases from J, leaving 17 bases between. The CDR3 coding sequence is TGTGCCAGCAGCCCAACTAGCCTCCGTAGCACCGGGGAGCTGTTTTTT. Residues: CASSPTSLRSTGELFF.

The rearrangement uses TRBV30 and TRBJ2-5; 12 nucleotides match TRBD2. The V gene's germline CDR1 is GTSNPN and CDR2 SVGIG (reference sequence). V lost 0 bases to trimming and J lost 9 bases; unmatched junction nucleotides: 8. CDR3 length equals 15 residues. The CDR3 spells CAWSVQRTSGMAQYF. The CDR3 DNA sequence: TGTGCCTGGAGTGTACAGCGGACTAGCGGGATGGCCCAGTACTTC.

The V call is TRBV19, the J call TRBJ1-1; D is perhaps TRBD1 (5 bases). Trimming removed 5 bases from V and 1 base from J, with 8 bases in between. This CDR3 has 13 amino acids. Germline lookup yields CDR1 LNHDA and CDR2 SQIVND (reference sequence). Here the CDR3 reads CASSGAGNTEAFF. In DNA form, the CDR3 reads TGTGCCAGTAGTGGGGCAGGGAACACTGAAGCTTTCTTT.

The gene calls are TRBV2 and TRBJ2-7; D remains unclear. V lost 6 bases and J 0 bases, leaving 9 bases between the germline ends. CDR1 and CDR2 (germline): SNHLY, FYNNEI. This CDR3 is built from 13 residues. CDR3 DNA sequence: TGTGCCAGCAGGGCGGATACCTCCTACGAGCAGTACTTC. Encoded protein: CASRADTSYEQYF.

J is TRBJ1-6 and V is TRBV4-1, with a weak D call TRBD1 (5 bases). The CDR3 contains 14 residues. Germline CDR1 is MGHRA and CDR2 is YSYEKL. Trimming removed 0 bases from V and 9 bases from J, with 9 bases in between. CDR3 nucleotides: TGCGCCAGCAGCCAAGACAGGGTCCTTTCACCCCTCCACTTT. This sequence encodes CASSQDRVLSPLHF.

The chain employs TRBV6-6 and TRBJ2-3, with D tentatively TRBD2 (5 bases). CDR1 is MNHNY and CDR2 is SVGAGI in the germline V gene (reference sequence). The CDR3 covers 13 residues. Trimming took off 10 bases at V and 3 bases at J, with 14 bases between the two ends. The CDR3 DNA sequence: TGTGCCACCGCGTGGGAGCGGACAGATACGCAGTATTTT. It is translated as CATAWERTDTQYF.

The gene calls are TRBV7-2 and TRBJ1-2, with 8 bases that match TRBD1. The trim removed 4 bases at V and 4 bases at J, leaving 5 bases unmatched. In germline, CDR1 is SGHTA, CDR2 FQGNSA. The CDR3 sequence is 14 residues long. This CDR3 reads CASSSTGEAYGYTF. The CDR3 bases are TGTGCCAGCAGCTCGACAGGGGAGGCCTATGGCTACACCTTC.

This clone was counted a few times. This sequence joins TRBV25-1 and TRBJ1-1, with 7 bases identical to TRBD1. CDR1 and CDR2 (germline): MGHDK, SYGVNS. Losses at the gene ends were 7 bases for V and 5 bases for J; bases not matched to a gene: 10. The CDR3 has 14 residues. The DNA for the CDR3 is TGTGCCAGCAAATCACAGGGGTCGGGTACTGAAGCTTTCTTT. It encodes CASKSQGSGTEAFF.

The CDR3 sequence is CASSPTAGTGGRSSYEQYF. The CDR3 DNA reads TGTGCCAGCAGCCCGACCGCCGGGACAGGGGGCCGGAGTTCCTACGAGCAGTACTTC. The chain joins TRBV7-9 to TRBJ2-7; 12 bases align to TRBD1. The CDR3 runs 19 residues. V gave up 5 bases and J gave up 1 base; unmatched junction bases: 15. CDR1 SEHNR and CDR2 FQNEAQ come from the germline V gene (reference sequence).

The chain couples TRBV7-3 to TRBJ2-2; 8 bases fit TRBD2. The V gene end was trimmed by 2 bases and the J gene end by 6 bases; junction bases not matched to a gene: 8. Germline V gene data show CDR1 as SGHTA and CDR2 as FQGTGA. The CDR3 covers 16 residues. The CDR3 bases are TGTGCCAGCAGCTTACTGGCGGGGGGTCGATCCGGGGAGCTGTTTTTT. This sequence encodes CASSLLAGGRSGELFF. Variable domain in full (rest from reference TRBV7-3 and TRBJ2-2): GAGVSQTPSNKVTEKGKYVELRCDPISGHTALYWYRQSLGQGPEFLIYFQGTGAADDSGLPNDRFFAVRPEGSVSTLKIQRTERGDSAVYLCASSLLAGGRSGELFFGEGSRLTVL.

This chain connects TRBV5-1 to TRBJ2-1; TRBD2 agrees at 9 bases. The germline gives CDR1 SGHRS, CDR2 YFSETQ. The trim removed 0 bases at V and 4 bases at J, leaving 2 bases unmatched. The CDR3 has 15 residues. CDR3 coding DNA: TGCGCCAGCAGCTTGGCAGCGGGGGGTTACAATGAGCAGTTCTTC. This translates into CASSLAAGGYNEQFF.

This sequence joins TRBV4-1 and TRBJ1-2; no reliable D call. V gave up 1 base and J gave up 4 bases, with 7 bases separating them. Germline V gene sequence: CDR1 MGHRA, CDR2 YSYEKL. CDR3 size: 13 residues. The DNA of the CDR3 is TGCGCCAGCAGCCAAGCCAACGGCTATGGCTACACCTTC. Protein sequence: CASSQANGYGYTF.

The chain carries TRBV4-1 and TRBJ2-1; 11 nucleotides match TRBD2. The V and J ends lost 3 bases and 0 bases, in that order; junction bases with no gene match: 7. The CDR3 is 18 amino acids. Germline CDR1 is MGHRA and CDR2 is YSYEKL. The CDR3 DNA sequence: TGCGCCAGCAGCCAGATCGGACTAGCGGGTACCTCCTACAATGAGCAGTTCTTC. Amino acid sequence: CASSQIGLAGTSYNEQFF.

This sequence joins TRBV19 and TRBJ2-7; possible D gene TRBD2, 6 bases. CDR1 is LNHDA and CDR2 is SQIVND in the germline V gene (reference sequence). The CDR3 length is 16 residues. V was shortened by 2 bases and J by 0 bases, with 14 bases between the two germline ends. The CDR3: CASSILGGDFSYEQYF. CDR3 coding DNA: TGTGCCAGTAGTATACTCGGCGGGGACTTCTCCTACGAGCAGTACTTC.